This TCR beta chain was observed in a study of blood T cell repertoires in COVID-19. Produced via immunoSEQ multiplex PCR; TCRdb's table is partial and in-frame only. The data hold about 480,000 clones, with roughly 89% observed a single time. CDR1 SQVTM and CDR2 ANQGSEA come from the germline V gene. CDR3 size: 13 residues. V shed 3 bases and J shed 8 bases, with 13 bases lying between them. The chain combines TRBV29-1 with TRBJ1-4; tentative D call: TRBD1 (5 bases). The sample comprised peripheral blood. The sequence was obtained from a young man with COVID-19, enrolled during active disease. Here the CDR3 DNA reads TGCAGCGTTGAGGGTCAGGGTAACGAAAAACTGTTTTTT. Translated, it gives CSVEGQGNEKLFF.